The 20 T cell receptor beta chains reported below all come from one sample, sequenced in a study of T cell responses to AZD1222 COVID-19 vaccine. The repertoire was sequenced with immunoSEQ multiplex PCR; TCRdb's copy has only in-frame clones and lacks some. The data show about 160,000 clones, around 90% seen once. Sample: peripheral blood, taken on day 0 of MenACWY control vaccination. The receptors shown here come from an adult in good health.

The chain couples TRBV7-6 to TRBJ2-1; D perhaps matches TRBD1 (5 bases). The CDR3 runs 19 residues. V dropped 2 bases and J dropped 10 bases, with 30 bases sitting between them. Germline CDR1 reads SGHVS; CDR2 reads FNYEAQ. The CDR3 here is CASSLIGPDRYPIVGEQFF. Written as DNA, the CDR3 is TGTGCCAGCAGCTTAATCGGACCCGACAGATACCCTATCGTAGGAGAGCAGTTCTTC. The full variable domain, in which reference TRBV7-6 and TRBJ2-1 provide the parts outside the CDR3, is GAGVSQSPRYKVTKRGQDVALRCDPISGHVSLYWYRQALGQGPEFLTYFNYEAQQDKSGLPNDRFSAERPEGSISTLTIQRTEQRDSAMYRCASSLIGPDRYPIVGEQFFGPGTRLTVL.

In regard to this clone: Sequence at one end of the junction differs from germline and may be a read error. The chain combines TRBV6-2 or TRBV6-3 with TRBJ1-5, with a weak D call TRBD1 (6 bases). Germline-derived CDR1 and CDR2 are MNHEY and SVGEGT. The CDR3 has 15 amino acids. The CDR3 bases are TGTGCCAGCAGTTACTTGAGGGGGGACAATCGGCCCCAGCATTTT. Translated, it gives CASSYLRGDNRPQHF.

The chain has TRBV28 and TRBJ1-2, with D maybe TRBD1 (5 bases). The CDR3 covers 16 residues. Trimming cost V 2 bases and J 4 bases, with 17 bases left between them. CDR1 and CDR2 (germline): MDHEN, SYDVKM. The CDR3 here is CASSLRAAGRGYGYTF. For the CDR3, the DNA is TGTGCCAGCAGTTTACGTGCGGCAGGGCGAGGCTATGGCTACACCTTC.

CDR3 loop: CAYAVETQYF. The CDR3, as DNA: TGTGCCTACGCCGTGGAGACCCAGTACTTC. The J gene is TRBJ2-5, the V gene TRBV30; no reliable D call. Germline-derived CDR1 and CDR2 are GTSNPN and SVGIG (reference sequence). V was trimmed by 7 bases and J by 5 bases, leaving 8 bases between them. The CDR3 consists of 10 residues.

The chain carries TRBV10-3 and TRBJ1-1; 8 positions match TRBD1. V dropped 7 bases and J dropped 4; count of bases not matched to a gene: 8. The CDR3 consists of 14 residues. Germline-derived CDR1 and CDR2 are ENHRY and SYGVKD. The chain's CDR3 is CAINSGGASTEAFF. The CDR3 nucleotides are TGTGCCATCAATTCAGGGGGCGCAAGCACTGAAGCTTTCTTT.

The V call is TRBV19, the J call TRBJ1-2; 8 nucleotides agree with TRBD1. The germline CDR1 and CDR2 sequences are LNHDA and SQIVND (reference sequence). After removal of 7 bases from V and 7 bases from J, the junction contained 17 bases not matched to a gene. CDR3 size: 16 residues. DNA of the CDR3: TGTGCCAGTACCGGCCAGGGGGCTCTGGGGGGTGGTGGCTACACCTTC. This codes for CASTGQGALGGGGYTF.

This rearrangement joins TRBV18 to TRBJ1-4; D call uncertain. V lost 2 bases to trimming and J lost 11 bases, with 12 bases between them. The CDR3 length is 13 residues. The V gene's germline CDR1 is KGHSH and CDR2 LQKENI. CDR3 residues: CASSPREVGKLFF. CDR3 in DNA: TGTGCCAGCTCACCAAGGGAGGTTGGTAAACTGTTTTTT.

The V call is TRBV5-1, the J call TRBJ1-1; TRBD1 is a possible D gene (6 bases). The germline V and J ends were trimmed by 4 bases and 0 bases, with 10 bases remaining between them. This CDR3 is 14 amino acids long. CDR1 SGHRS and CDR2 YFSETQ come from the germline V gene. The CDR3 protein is CASSREGVNTEAFF. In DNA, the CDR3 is TGCGCCAGCAGCCGTGAGGGGGTGAACACTGAAGCTTTCTTT.

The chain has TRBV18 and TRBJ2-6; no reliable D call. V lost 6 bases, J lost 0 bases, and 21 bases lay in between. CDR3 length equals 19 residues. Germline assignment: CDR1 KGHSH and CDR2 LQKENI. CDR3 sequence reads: CASSQEGWAANSGANVLTF. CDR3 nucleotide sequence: TGTGCCAGCTCCCAAGAAGGCTGGGCGGCCAACTCTGGGGCCAACGTCCTGACTTTC.

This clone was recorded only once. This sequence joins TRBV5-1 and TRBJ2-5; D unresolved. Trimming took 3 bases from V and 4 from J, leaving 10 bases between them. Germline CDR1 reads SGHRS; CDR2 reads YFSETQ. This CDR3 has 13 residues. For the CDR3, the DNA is TGCGCCAGCAGCTATCGGATGGGAGAGACCCAGTACTTC. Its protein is CASSYRMGETQYF. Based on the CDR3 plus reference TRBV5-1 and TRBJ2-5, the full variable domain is KAGVTQTPRYLIKTRGQQVTLSCSPISGHRSVSWYQQTPGQGLQFLFEYFSETQRNKGNFPGRFSGRQFSNSRSEMNVSTLELGDSALYLCASSYRMGETQYFGPGTRLLVL.

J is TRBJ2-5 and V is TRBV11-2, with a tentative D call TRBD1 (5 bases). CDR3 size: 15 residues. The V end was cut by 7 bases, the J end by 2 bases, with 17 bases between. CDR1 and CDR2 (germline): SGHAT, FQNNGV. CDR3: CASTYASQGQETQYF. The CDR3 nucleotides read TGTGCCAGCACCTATGCCTCGCAGGGACAAGAGACCCAGTACTTC.

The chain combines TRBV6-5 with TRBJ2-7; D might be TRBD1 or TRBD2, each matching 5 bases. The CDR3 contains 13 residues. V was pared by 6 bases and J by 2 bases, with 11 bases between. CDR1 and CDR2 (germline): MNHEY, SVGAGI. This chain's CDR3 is CASRPGTAYEQYF. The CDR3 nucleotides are TGTGCCAGCAGGCCCGGGACCGCCTACGAGCAGTACTTC.

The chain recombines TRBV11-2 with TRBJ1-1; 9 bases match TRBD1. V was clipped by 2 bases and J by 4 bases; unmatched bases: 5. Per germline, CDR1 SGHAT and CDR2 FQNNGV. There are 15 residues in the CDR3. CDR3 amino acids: CASSLLQGASTEAFF. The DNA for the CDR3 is TGTGCCAGCAGCTTATTACAGGGGGCCAGCACTGAAGCTTTCTTT.

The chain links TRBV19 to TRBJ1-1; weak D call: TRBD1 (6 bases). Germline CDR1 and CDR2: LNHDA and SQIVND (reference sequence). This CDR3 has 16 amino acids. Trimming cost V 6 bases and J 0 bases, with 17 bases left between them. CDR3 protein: CASRRGTQGLNTEAFF. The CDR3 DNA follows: TGTGCCAGTAGGCGGGGGACTCAGGGGTTGAACACTGAAGCTTTCTTT.

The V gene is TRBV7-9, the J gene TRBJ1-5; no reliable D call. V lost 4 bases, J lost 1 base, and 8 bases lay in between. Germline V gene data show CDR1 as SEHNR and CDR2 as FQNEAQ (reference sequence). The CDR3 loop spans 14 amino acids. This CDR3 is CASSSSGSNQPQHF. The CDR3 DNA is TGTGCCAGCAGCTCGTCCGGAAGCAATCAGCCCCAGCATTTT.

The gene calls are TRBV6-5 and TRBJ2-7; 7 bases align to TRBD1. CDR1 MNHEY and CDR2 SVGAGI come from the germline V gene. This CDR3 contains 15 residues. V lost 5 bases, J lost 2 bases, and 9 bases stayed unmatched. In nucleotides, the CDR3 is TGTGCCAGCAGTCAAATATCAACAGGGGCCTACGAGCAGTACTTC. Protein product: CASSQISTGAYEQYF.

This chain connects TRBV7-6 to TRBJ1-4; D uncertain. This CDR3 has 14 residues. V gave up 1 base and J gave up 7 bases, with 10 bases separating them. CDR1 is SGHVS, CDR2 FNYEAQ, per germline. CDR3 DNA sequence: TGTGCCAGCAGCTTAGGCGGGAGAGGTGAAAAACTGTTTTTT. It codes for CASSLGGRGEKLFF.

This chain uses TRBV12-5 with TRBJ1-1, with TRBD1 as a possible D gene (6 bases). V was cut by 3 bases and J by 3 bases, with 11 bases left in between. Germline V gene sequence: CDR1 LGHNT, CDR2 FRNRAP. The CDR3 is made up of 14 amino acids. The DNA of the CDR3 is TGTGCTAGTGGTTTTAGGGGGGGTGACACTGAAGCTTTCTTT. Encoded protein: CASGFRGGDTEAFF.

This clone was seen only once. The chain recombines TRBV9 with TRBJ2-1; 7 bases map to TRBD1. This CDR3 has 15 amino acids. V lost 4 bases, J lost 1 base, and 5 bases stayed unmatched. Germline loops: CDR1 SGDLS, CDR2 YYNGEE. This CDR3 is CASSPMTGSYNEQFF. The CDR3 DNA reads TGTGCCAGCAGCCCGATGACAGGGTCCTACAATGAGCAGTTCTTC.

Here the CDR3 reads CASSRGNRVAETQYF. CDR3 bases: TGTGCCAGCAGCCGAGGAAACAGGGTAGCAGAGACCCAGTACTTC. V is TRBV11-2 and J is TRBJ2-5; maybe TRBD1 (6 bases). The V and J ends lost 5 bases and 4 bases respectively, with 17 bases between them. The CDR3 is made up of 15 amino acids. The V gene's germline CDR1 is SGHAT and CDR2 FQNNGV.